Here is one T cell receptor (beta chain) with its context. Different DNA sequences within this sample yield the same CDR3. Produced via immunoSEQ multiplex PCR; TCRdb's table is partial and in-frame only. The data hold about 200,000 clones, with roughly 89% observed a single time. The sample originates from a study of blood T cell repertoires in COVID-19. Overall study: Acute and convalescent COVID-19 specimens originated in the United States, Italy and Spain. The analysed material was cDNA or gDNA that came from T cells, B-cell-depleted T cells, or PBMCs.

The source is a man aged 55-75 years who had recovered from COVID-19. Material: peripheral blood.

The CDR3 spells CSVEGATEAFF. The DNA of the CDR3 is TGCAGCGTTGAGGGCGCTACTGAAGCTTTCTTT. The V call is TRBV29-1, the J call TRBJ1-1; D not certain. The CDR3 consists of 11 residues. Germline lookup yields CDR1 SQVTM and CDR2 ANQGSEA. V lost 3 bases and J 5 bases, leaving 7 bases between the germline ends.